The rows below give T cell receptor beta chains drawn from one sample of a study of regulatory T cells in long-lasting Graves disease. TCRdb re-called the multiplex PCR reads through MiXCR, storing one row per CDR3 protein. Here the sample spans hundreds of thousands of distinct CDR3 sequences, 15% to 20% being singletons. These same records also appear under a second study, on T cells in Graves' hyperthyroidism and ophthalmopathy.

The sample here was peripheral blood mononuclear cells (PBMCs), taken at new diagnosis, from a patient treated with antithyroid drugs. The receptor source for this set is a woman in her twenties or thirties with Graves disease. CDR3s include the opening cysteine and the closing phenylalanine or tryptophan. A D gene is named only where the DNA matches it firmly. Size is stated for part of the rows, as once, few or many counts, or as a class when the clone is expanded.

cdr3_length	v_call	d_call	clone_size	j_call	cdr3_nt	cdr3_aa
15	TRBV5-6	NA	once	TRBJ2-7	TGTGCCAGCAGCGTTCCGGATCGGGGGCAGTACGAGCAGTACTTC	CASSVPDRGQYEQYF
14	TRBV7-8	TRBD1	many	TRBJ1-5	TGTGCCAGCACCTTGGGGACAGTCAATCAGCCCCAGCATTTT	CASTLGTVNQPQHF
12	TRBV5-1	NA	NA	TRBJ2-3	TGCGCCAGCAGCTTGGGAGCCAATACGCAGTATTTT	CASSLGANTQYF
12	TRBV20-1	NA	many	TRBJ2-7	TGCAGTGCTATCAAGGTTGGATACGAGCAGTACTTC	CSAIKVGYEQYF
18	TRBV6-1	NA	many	TRBJ2-1	TGTGCCAGCAGACGTAAGGCGGAAGTGAGAGTGTCCTACAATGAGCAGTTCTTC	CASRRKAEVRVSYNEQFF
14	TRBV29-1	NA	few	TRBJ1-3	TGCAGCGTTGAAGATCAAGGAAGTGGAAACACCATATATTTT	CSVEDQGSGNTIYF
14	TRBV3-1	NA	few	TRBJ2-4	TGTGCCAGCAGCCAGTCCCTAGCCAAAAACATTCAGTACTTC	CASSQSLAKNIQYF
16	TRBV28	TRBD2	few	TRBJ2-7	TGTGCCAGCCAACCGGGACTAGCGGGATCTCCCTACGAGCAGTACTTC	CASQPGLAGSPYEQYF
11	TRBV14	NA	NA	TRBJ1-1	TGTGCCAGCAGCCTCGTCCCTGAAGCTTTCTTT	CASSLVPEAFF
16	TRBV25-1	TRBD2	NA	TRBJ2-7	TGTGCCAGCAGTGAATGGGGTAGCGGGAGATTGTACGAGCAGTACTTC	CASSEWGSGRLYEQYF
14	TRBV11-3	NA	NA	TRBJ2-5	TGTGCCAGCAGCCGTGCCCGGGGCAGGGAGACCCAGTACTTC	CASSRARGRETQYF
14	TRBV6-1	NA	many	TRBJ2-7	TGTGCCAGCAGGCTCGGGACACCTCCCTACGAGCAGTACTTC	CASRLGTPPYEQYF
15	TRBV6-2/TRBV6-3	NA	few	TRBJ2-1	TGTGCCAGCAGTAAACAGCCGGGGATTGGAAATGAGCAGTTCTTC	CASSKQPGIGNEQFF
15	TRBV9	NA	NA	TRBJ1-2	TGTGCCAGCAGCGTAGGAGACGGACCATTTGGTGGCTACACCTTC	CASSVGDGPFGGYTF